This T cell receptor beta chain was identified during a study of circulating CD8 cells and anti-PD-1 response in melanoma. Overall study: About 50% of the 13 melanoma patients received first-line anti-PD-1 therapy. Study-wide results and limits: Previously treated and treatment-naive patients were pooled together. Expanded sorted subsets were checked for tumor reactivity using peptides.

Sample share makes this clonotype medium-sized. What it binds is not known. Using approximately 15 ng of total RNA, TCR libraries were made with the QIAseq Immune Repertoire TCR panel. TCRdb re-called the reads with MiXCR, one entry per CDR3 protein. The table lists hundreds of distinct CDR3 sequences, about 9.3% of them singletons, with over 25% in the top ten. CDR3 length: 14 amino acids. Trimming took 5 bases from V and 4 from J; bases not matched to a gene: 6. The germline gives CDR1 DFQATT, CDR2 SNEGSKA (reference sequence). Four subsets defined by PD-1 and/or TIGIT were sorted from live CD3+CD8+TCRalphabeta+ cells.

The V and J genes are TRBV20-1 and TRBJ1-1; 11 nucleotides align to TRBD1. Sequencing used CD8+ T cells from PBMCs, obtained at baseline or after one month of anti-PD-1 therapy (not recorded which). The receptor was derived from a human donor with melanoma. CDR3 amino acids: CSAEAGTGGTEAFF. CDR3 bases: TGCAGTGCTGAAGCCGGGACAGGGGGCACTGAAGCTTTCTTT.